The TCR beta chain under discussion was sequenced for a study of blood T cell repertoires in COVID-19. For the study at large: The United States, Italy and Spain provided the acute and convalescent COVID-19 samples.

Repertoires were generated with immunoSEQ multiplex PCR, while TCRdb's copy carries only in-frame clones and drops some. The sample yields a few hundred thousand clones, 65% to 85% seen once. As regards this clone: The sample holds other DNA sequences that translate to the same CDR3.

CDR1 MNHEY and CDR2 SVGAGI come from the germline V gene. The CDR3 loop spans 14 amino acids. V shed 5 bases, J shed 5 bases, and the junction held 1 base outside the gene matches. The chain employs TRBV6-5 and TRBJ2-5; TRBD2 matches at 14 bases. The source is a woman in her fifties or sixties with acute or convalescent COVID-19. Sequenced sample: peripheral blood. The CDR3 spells CASSRLAGGETQYF. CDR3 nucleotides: TGTGCCAGCAGTAGACTAGCGGGGGGGGAGACCCAGTACTTC.